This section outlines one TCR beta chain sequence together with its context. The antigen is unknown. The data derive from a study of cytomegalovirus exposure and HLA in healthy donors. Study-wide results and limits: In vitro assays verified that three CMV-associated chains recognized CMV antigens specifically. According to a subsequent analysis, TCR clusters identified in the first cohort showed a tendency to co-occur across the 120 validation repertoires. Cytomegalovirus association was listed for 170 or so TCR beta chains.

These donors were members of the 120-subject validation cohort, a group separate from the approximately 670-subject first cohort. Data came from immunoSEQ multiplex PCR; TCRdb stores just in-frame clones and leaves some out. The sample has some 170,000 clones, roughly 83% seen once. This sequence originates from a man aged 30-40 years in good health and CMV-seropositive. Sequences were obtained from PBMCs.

For the CDR3, the DNA is TGCGCCAGCAGCCAAGAGCACCCGGGGATCGCTGAAGCTTTCTTT. The encoded protein is CASSQEHPGIAEAFF. The V and J genes are TRBV4-3 and TRBJ1-1; D uncertain. In germline, CDR1 is LGHNA, CDR2 YSLEER. Trimming removed 0 bases from V and 6 bases from J, with 14 bases in between. The CDR3 contains 15 residues.